This record looks at one TCR beta chain sequence and its context. Its antigen is unknown. The data were taken from a study of CD8+ T cells in alopecia areata. Study results and limitations: Scalp data also include sequences from resident alphabeta T cells of normal skin.

PBMCs provided sorted CD4+ and CD8+ T cells. Extracted from the samples, RNA was reverse transcribed into cDNA to serve as the sequencing template. The table came from immunoSEQ multiplex PCR; TCRdb's copy has only in-frame clones and leaves some out. The sample carries about 110,000 clones, 55% to 75% recorded once. The source of this sequence is a human donor in good health. Sequencing input: CD8+ T cells sorted from blood.

In DNA, the CDR3 is TGTGCCAGCAGCCTTGGGACCGAAATGATCCGCTACACCTTC. Encoded protein: CASSLGTEMIRYTF. This sequence joins TRBV4-2 and TRBJ1-2; TRBD1 is a possible D gene (5 bases). V lost 4 bases, J lost 9 bases, and 18 bases lay in between. This CDR3 comprises 14 residues. Germline V lookup: CDR1 LGHNA, CDR2 YNFKEQ.